The T cell receptor beta chain under discussion was sequenced for a study of blood T cell repertoires in COVID-19. At the level of the study: Acute and convalescent COVID-19 specimens originated in the United States, Italy and Spain.

TCRdb keeps only in-frame clones here, not all; method: immunoSEQ multiplex PCR. Among about 58,000 clones listed, around 82% were seen once. Trimming removed 0 bases from V and 8 bases from J, with 25 bases in between. The CDR3 sequence is 18 residues long. In germline, CDR1 is PRHDT, CDR2 FYEKMQ (reference sequence). The rearrangement links TRBV13 to TRBJ1-2; D may be TRBD1 (5 bases). Sequencing used peripheral blood. The clonotype comes from a man older than 75 with COVID-19, enrolled during active disease. The CDR3 reads CASSLGFLTGTFQEGYTF. CDR3 nucleotide sequence: TGTGCCAGCAGCTTAGGGTTCTTGACGGGGACTTTCCAAGAGGGCTACACCTTC.